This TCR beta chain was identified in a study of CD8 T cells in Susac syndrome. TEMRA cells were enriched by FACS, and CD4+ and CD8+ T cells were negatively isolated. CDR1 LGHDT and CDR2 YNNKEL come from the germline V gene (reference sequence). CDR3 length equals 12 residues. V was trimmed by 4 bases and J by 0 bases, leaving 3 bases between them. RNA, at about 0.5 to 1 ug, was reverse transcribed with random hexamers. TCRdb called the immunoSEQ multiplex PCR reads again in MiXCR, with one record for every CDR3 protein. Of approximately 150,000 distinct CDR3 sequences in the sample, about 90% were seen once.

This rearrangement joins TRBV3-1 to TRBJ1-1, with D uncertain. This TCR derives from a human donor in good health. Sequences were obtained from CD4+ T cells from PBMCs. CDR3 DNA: TGTGCCAGCAGCCTTGTGAACACTGAAGCTTTCTTT. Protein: CASSLVNTEAFF.